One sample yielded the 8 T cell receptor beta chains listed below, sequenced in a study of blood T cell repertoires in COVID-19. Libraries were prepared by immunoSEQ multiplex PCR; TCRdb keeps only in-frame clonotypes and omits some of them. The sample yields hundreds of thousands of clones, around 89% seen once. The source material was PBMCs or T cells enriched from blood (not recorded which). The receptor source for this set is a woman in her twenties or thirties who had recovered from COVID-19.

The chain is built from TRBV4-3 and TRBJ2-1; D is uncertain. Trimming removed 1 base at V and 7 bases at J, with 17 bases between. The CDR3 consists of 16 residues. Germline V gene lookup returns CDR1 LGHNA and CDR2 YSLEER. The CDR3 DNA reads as TGCGCCAGCAGCCAAGTTTATGCAGGTACGGTTAATGAGCAGTTCTTC. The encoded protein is CASSQVYAGTVNEQFF.

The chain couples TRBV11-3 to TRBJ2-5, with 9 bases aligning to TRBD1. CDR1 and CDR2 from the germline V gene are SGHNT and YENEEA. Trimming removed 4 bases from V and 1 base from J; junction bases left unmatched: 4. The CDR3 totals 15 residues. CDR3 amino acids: CASSSGQGIQETQYF. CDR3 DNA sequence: TGTGCCAGCAGCTCGGGACAGGGAATCCAAGAGACCCAGTACTTC.

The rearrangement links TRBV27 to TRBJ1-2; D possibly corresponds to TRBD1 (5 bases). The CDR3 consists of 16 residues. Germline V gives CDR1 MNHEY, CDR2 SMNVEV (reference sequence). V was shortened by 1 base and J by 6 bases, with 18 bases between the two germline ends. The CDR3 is CASSLWSGQGLHGYTF. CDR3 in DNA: TGTGCCAGCAGTTTATGGTCCGGGCAGGGTCTGCATGGCTACACCTTC.

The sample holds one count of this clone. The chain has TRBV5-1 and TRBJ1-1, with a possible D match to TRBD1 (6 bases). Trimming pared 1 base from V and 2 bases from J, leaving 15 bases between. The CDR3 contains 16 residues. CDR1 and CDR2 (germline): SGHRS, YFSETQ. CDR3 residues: CASSLSQGQANTEAFF. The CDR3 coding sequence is TGCGCCAGCAGCTTGTCTCAGGGGCAGGCCAACACTGAAGCTTTCTTT.

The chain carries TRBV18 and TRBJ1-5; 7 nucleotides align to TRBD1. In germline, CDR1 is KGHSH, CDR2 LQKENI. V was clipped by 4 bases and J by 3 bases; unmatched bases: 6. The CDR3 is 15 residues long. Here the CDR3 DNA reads TGTGCCAGCTCACTTGACAGGGCCCCCAATCAGCCCCAGCATTTT. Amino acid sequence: CASSLDRAPNQPQHF.

The CDR3 here is CASGLGTSTSYNEQFF. CDR3 sequence (DNA): TGCGCCAGCGGACTCGGGACTTCAACTTCCTACAATGAGCAGTTCTTC. The chain combines TRBV5-1 with TRBJ2-1; possible D gene TRBD2, 6 bases. The CDR3 spans 16 residues. V was clipped by 7 bases and J by 1 base, with 18 bases between them. The V gene's germline CDR1 is SGHRS and CDR2 YFSETQ. Based on the CDR3 plus reference TRBV5-1 and TRBJ2-1, the full variable domain is KAGVTQTPRYLIKTRGQQVTLSCSPISGHRSVSWYQQTPGQGLQFLFEYFSETQRNKGNFPGRFSGRQFSNSRSEMNVSTLELGDSALYLCASGLGTSTSYNEQFFGPGTRLTVL.

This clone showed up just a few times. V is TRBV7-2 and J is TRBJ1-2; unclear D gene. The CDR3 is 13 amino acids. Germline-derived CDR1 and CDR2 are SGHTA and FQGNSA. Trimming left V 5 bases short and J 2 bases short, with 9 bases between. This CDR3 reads CASSEGVNYGYTF. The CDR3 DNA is TGTGCCAGCAGCGAGGGAGTGAACTATGGCTACACCTTC.

The CDR3 sequence is CASSLGATSGSAEQYF. CDR3 sequence (DNA): TGTGCCAGCAGCTTGGGGGCCACTAGCGGGAGTGCCGAGCAGTACTTC. The chain is built from TRBV5-4 and TRBJ2-7; 11 bases line up with TRBD2. Germline CDR1 reads SGHNT; CDR2 reads YYREEE (reference sequence). This CDR3 spans 16 amino acids. Losses at the gene ends were 0 bases for V and 6 bases for J; bases not matched to a gene: 8.